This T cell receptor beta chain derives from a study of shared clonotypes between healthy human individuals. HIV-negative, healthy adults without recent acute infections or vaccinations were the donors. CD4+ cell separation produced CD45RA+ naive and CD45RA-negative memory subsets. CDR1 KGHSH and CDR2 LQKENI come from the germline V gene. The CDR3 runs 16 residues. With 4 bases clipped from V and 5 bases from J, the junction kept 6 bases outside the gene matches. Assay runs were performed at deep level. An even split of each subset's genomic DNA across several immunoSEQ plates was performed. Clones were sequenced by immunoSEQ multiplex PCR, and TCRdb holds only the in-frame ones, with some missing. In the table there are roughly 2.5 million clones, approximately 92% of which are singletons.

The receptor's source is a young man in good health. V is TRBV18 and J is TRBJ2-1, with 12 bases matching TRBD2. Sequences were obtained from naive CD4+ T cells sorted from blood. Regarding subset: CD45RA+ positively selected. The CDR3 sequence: CASSRGLAGLNNEQFF. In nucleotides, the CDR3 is TGTGCCAGCTCACGCGGACTAGCGGGACTTAACAATGAGCAGTTCTTC.